This T cell receptor (beta chain) was profiled in a study of cytomegalovirus exposure and HLA in healthy donors. Study outcomes and limitations: Researchers reported in a later analysis that common viral pathogens appeared linked to several top clusters. Per published accounts, TCR beta sequences correctly predicted the HLA-A and HLA-B alleles of most subjects. Most TCR beta V segments were productive about 90% or about 30% of the time in an earlier analysis.

In the PCR, 60 Vbeta and 13 Jbeta primers were used. Under the authors' procedure: As a later analysis found, there were 70 million to 90 million unique TCR beta chains, of which around 9.9 million were shared. The data were produced by immunoSEQ multiplex PCR, yet TCRdb's version contains in-frame clones alone and is incomplete. The DNA was the basis for D and trimming; V, J and clone size are from that table. The sample includes 93,000 or so clones. CDR1 is SGHAT and CDR2 is FQNNGV in the germline V gene. The CDR3 is made up of 15 amino acids. With V trimmed by 4 bases and J by 0 bases, 2 bases remained unmatched. In the case of this clone: Antigen unknown.

The sequencing sample was made of PBMCs. V and J are TRBV11-2 and TRBJ1-5; 8 nucleotides align to TRBD1. This sequence was found in a middle-aged man in good health and CMV-seronegative. The CDR3 here is CASSWGTGSNQPQHF. The CDR3 nucleotides read TGTGCCAGCAGCTGGGGGACAGGTAGCAATCAGCCCCAGCATTTT.